This TCR beta chain stems from a study of cytomegalovirus exposure and HLA in healthy donors. Primers: 60 Vbeta forward and 13 Jbeta reverse. Sequencing was performed with immunoSEQ multiplex PCR; in TCRdb, only in-frame clones are kept and a portion is missing. The sample holds around 130,000 clones, around 82% seen once. This CDR3 region has 13 residues. Germline-derived CDR1 and CDR2 are SQVTM and ANQGSEA. V shed 7 bases and J shed 0 bases, with 12 bases lying between them. J is TRBJ1-1 and V is TRBV29-1, with D possibly matching TRBD1 (5 bases). The material sequenced was PBMCs. The TCR sequence derives from a man aged 45-65 years in good health and CMV-seronegative. In DNA form, the CDR3 reads TGCAGCGCGCGGGGACTCTTGAACACTGAAGCTTTCTTT. Its translation is CSARGLLNTEAFF.